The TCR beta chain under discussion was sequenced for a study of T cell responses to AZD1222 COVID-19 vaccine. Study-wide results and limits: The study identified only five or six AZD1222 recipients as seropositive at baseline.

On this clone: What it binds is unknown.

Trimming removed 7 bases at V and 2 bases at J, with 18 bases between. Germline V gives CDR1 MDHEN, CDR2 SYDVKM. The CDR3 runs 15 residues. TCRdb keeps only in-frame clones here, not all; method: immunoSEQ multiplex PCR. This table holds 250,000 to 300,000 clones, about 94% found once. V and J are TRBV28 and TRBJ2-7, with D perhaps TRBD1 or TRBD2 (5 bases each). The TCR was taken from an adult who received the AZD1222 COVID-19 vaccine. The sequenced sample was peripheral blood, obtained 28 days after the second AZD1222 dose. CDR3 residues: CASTRGAKGTYEQYF. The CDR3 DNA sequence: TGTGCCAGCACCCGAGGGGCGAAGGGAACCTACGAGCAGTACTTC.